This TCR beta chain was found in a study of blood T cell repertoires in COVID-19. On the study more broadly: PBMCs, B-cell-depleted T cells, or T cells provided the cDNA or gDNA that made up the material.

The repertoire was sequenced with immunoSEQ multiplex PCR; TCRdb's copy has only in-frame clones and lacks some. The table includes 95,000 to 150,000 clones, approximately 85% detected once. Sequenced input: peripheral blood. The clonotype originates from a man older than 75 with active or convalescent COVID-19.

The CDR3 protein is CASSRGGEQYF. The CDR3 DNA is TGTGCCAGCAGTAGGGGGGGCGAGCAGTACTTC. This chain connects TRBV12-3 or TRBV12-4 to TRBJ2-7, with TRBD2 as a possible D gene (7 bases). V gave up 5 bases and J gave up 6 bases, with 8 bases separating them. CDR3 length equals 11 residues.